The rows below give T cell receptor beta chains drawn from one sample of a study of T cells in Graves' hyperthyroidism and ophthalmopathy. TCRdb passed the multiplex PCR reads through MiXCR, listing each CDR3 protein once. The profile shows hundreds of thousands of distinct CDR3 sequences, about a third of them singletons. Sequenced input: blood. Receptors were obtained from a woman aged 35 to 49 with Graves' hyperthyroidism. The conserved cysteine and the conserved F or W are not part of the CDR3 here. Each record gives: clone size, J gene, V gene, CDR3 protein. Size is stated for part of the rows, as once, few or many counts, or as a class when the clone is expanded.

once | TRBJ1-1 | TRBV5-5 | ASGLAPGNKRTEAF
few | TRBJ1-2 | TRBV3-1 | ASSQDNLKGSNGYT
few | TRBJ2-3 | TRBV20-1 | SPLRSTDTQY
NA | TRBJ1-2 | TRBV19 | ASSTVGATADYGYT
many | TRBJ1-1 | TRBV29-1 | SVRTGPTEAF
many | TRBJ2-5 | TRBV10-2 | ASSESQSLTPSKETQY
few | NA | TRBV7-3 | ASSFVKDEQF
many | TRBJ1-2 | TRBV9 | ASSETGTYGYT
NA | TRBJ1-2 | TRBV10-3 | AISDGRVGGYT
NA | TRBJ1-2 | TRBV29-1 | SGHIGLAGGRGYT
many | TRBJ1-1 | TRBV15 | ATSRGVTEAF
NA | TRBJ2-5 | TRBV20-1 | SASIPGKGTQY
few | TRBJ1-5 | TRBV6-2/TRBV6-3 | ASSYSGEAGGQPQH
many | TRBJ1-1 | TRBV20-1 | SARDRGQHGAF
many | TRBJ2-7 | TRBV19 | ASSEEGYEQY
many | TRBJ1-2 | TRBV29-1 | SVEGGTETHGYT
NA | TRBJ1-2 | TRBV13 | ASSLSGGSGYT
many | TRBJ1-3 | TRBV7-3 | ASSLAGLSGNTIY
few | TRBJ1-2 | TRBV9 | ASSSRYILCSNYGYT
many | TRBJ1-6 | TRBV4-1 | ASSQQGSYNSPLH
NA | TRBJ1-1 | TRBV10-3 | AISPTGGTEAF
NA | TRBJ1-1 | TRBV7-2 | ASSRGGGQVEAF
once | TRBJ1-2 | TRBV25-1 | ASSQDGRAIRGSYT
NA | TRBJ2-3 | TRBV5-1 | ASSPGASTDTQY
few | TRBJ1-1 | TRBV6-5 | ASFYSGMTEAF
NA | TRBJ2-5 | TRBV18 | ASSPSGTAQAAQY
many | TRBJ1-6 | TRBV2 | ASSTGLDPNSPLH
NA | TRBJ1-3 | TRBV7-2 | ASSATGGYLSGNTIY
many | TRBJ1-1 | TRBV7-6 | ASSLVPPNTEAF
many | TRBJ1-2 | TRBV19 | ASNNNQGAAAGYGYT
many | TRBJ2-5 | TRBV7-8 | ASSLMGGMGTQY
many | TRBJ1-2 | TRBV10-3 | ASSDVGRGDYGYT
NA | TRBJ2-2 | TRBV9 | ASSVDLGRELF
few | TRBJ2-7 | TRBV6-6 | ASRRQGSHEQY
NA | TRBJ1-6 | TRBV6-1 | ASRSSATGGRSYNSPLH
few | TRBJ2-7 | TRBV4-1 | ASSQERVGQDEQY
many | TRBJ1-1 | TRBV3-1 | ASSQVGDTEAF
many | TRBJ1-2 | TRBV5-8 | ASSPQGYYGYT
NA | TRBJ2-7 | TRBV15 | ATSRVRTALSQRYEQY
many | TRBJ2-5 | TRBV19 | ASSIYTTGLETQY
NA | TRBJ2-7 | TRBV29-1 | SQSRTGSYEQY
many | TRBJ1-2 | TRBV15 | ATSPTGVGGYT
few | TRBJ2-7 | TRBV7-8 | ASSPRRGATYEQY
many | TRBJ1-6 | TRBV7-2 | ASSSRDPNSPLH
NA | TRBJ2-6 | TRBV7-8 | ASSSPFDRANVLT
NA | TRBJ2-3 | TRBV24-1 | ATSESRGGPDTQY